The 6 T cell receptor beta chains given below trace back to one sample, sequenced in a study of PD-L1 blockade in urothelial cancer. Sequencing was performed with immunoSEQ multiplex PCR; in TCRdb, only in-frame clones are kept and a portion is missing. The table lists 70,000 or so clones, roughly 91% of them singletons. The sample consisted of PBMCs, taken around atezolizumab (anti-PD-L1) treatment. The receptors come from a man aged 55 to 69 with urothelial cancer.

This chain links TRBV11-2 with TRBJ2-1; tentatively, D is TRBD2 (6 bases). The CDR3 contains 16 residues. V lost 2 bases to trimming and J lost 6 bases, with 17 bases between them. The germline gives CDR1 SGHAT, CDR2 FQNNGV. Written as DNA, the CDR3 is TGTGCCAGCAGCTTACGATCAGGAGGGATTAGCAATGAGCAGTTCTTC. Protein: CASSLRSGGISNEQFF.

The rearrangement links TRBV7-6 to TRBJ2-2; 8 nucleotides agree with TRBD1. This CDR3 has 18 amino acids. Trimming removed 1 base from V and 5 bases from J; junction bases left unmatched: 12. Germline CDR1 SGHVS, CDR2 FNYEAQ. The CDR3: CASSLETGGFRRTGELFF. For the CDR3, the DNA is TGTGCCAGCAGCTTAGAAACAGGGGGGTTTAGGAGGACCGGGGAGCTGTTTTTT.

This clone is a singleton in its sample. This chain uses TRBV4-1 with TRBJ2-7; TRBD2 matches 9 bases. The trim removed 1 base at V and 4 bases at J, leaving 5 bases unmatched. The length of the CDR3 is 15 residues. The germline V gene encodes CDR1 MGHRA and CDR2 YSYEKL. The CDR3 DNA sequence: TGCGCCAGCAGCCAAGGACGGACTAGCGTTTACGAGCAGTACTTC. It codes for CASSQGRTSVYEQYF.

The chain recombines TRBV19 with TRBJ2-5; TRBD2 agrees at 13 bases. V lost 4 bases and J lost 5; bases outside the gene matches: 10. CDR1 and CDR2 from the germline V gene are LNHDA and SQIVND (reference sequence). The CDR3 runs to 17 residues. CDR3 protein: CASSRLAGGGGRETQYF. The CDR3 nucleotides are TGTGCCAGTAGTAGACTAGCGGGAGGAGGAGGTCGGGAGACCCAGTACTTC.

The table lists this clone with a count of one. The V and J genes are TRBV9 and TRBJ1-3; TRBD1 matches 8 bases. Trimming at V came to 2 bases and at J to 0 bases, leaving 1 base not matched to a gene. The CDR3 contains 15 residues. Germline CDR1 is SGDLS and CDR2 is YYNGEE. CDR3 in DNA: TGTGCCAGCAGCGTCGGACAGGGCTCTGGAAACACCATATATTTT. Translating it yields CASSVGQGSGNTIYF.

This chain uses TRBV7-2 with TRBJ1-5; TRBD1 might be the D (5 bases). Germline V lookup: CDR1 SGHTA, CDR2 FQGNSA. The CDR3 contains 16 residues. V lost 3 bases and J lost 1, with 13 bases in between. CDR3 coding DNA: TGTGCCAGCAGCTTGGTCGGAGGGGCCAGCAATCAGCCCCAGCATTTT. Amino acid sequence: CASSLVGGASNQPQHF.